These 32 T cell receptor beta chains were sequenced from one sample in a study of control samples from healthy donors and cancer patients. Assay used: immunoSEQ multiplex PCR; TCRdb lists only in-frame clones, some missing. The sample includes 74,000 or so clones, 89% of them seen just once. The specimen sequenced was blood. The origin of the receptors is a man aged 45 to 65 in good health.

The chain has TRBV27 and TRBJ1-1; 7 positions agree with TRBD1. CDR1 and CDR2 from the germline V gene are MNHEY and SMNVEV (reference sequence). The CDR3 has 16 amino acids. Trimming removed 6 bases from V and 4 bases from J; junction bases left unmatched: 14. CDR3 sequence reads: CASSPYRGGSPTEAFF. The CDR3 DNA reads TGTGCCAGCAGCCCCTACAGGGGAGGCTCCCCCACTGAAGCTTTCTTT.

The chain uses TRBV29-1 and TRBJ2-7; 7 nucleotides match TRBD1. The CDR3 is 12 amino acids. Germline loops: CDR1 SQVTM, CDR2 ANQGSEA. V shed 6 bases, J shed 0 bases, and the junction held 2 bases outside the gene matches. The CDR3 region is CSVQGSSYEQYF. DNA of the CDR3: TGCAGCGTACAGGGGAGCTCCTACGAGCAGTACTTC.

The chain couples TRBV7-2 to TRBJ1-6; no clear D gene. The length of the CDR3 is 19 residues. From germline, CDR1 is SGHTA and CDR2 FQGNSA. V was pared by 2 bases and J by 0 bases, with 17 bases between. The CDR3 spells CASSLFRRQHFSYNSPLHF. The DNA for the CDR3 is TGTGCCAGCAGCTTATTTCGTAGACAACACTTCTCCTATAATTCACCCCTCCACTTT.

The chain links TRBV19 to TRBJ1-1; D uncertain. V was clipped by 7 bases and J by 6 bases, with 18 bases between them. CDR1 is LNHDA and CDR2 is SQIVND in the germline V gene (reference sequence). CDR3 size: 14 residues. CDR3 region: CASKPSPVIAEAFF. The CDR3 DNA is TGTGCCAGTAAGCCCAGTCCAGTAATTGCTGAAGCTTTCTTT.

The chain is built from TRBV27 and TRBJ2-2; D is ambiguous. V lost 1 base and J 6 bases, leaving 6 bases between the germline ends. CDR1 and CDR2 from the germline V gene are MNHEY and SMNVEV (reference sequence). The CDR3 consists of 13 residues. Written as DNA, the CDR3 is TGTGCCAGCAGTTTATTGGGGTCCGGGGAGCTGTTTTTT. Its protein is CASSLLGSGELFF.

The gene calls are TRBV4-2 and TRBJ2-1, with a weak D call TRBD2 (6 bases). This CDR3 is built from 15 residues. The germline V and J ends were trimmed by 4 bases and 4 bases, with 14 bases remaining between them. Germline lookup yields CDR1 LGHNA and CDR2 YNFKEQ. CDR3 sequence: CASSPIGEVYNEQFF. The CDR3 DNA reads TGTGCCAGCAGCCCTATAGGGGAGGTTTACAATGAGCAGTTCTTC.

This chain uses TRBV2 with TRBJ2-1, with D possibly called TRBD1 or TRBD2 (5 bases each). V lost 2 bases, J lost 9 bases, and 11 bases lay in between. The CDR3 runs to 13 residues. Germline V lookup: CDR1 SNHLY, CDR2 FYNNEI. The CDR3 coding sequence is TGTGCCAGCAGTGAATTTTTGGGGACTGAGCAGTTCTTC. Its protein is CASSEFLGTEQFF.

The chain has TRBV10-2 and TRBJ1-3, with D unresolved. The length of the CDR3 is 14 residues. V gave up 2 bases and J gave up 0 bases, with 5 bases separating them. Germline CDR1 and CDR2: WSHSY and SAAADI. CDR3 in DNA: TGCGCCAGCAGTGAGATGGGCTCTGGAAACACCATATATTTT. Translating it yields CASSEMGSGNTIYF.

This clone was found once. The chain carries TRBV9 and TRBJ2-5, with D perhaps TRBD1 or TRBD2 (5 bases each). CDR1 is SGDLS, CDR2 YYNGEE, per germline. The CDR3 extends over 16 amino acids. The V end lost 0 bases, the J end lost 5 bases, and 17 bases lay between the germline ends. The CDR3 loop is CASSVGGMSNWETQYF. The CDR3 DNA sequence: TGTGCCAGCAGCGTAGGGGGGATGAGTAATTGGGAGACCCAGTACTTC.

This sequence joins TRBV7-9 and TRBJ1-2, with D perhaps matching TRBD1 (5 bases). This CDR3 comprises 15 residues. The germline V gene encodes CDR1 SEHNR and CDR2 FQNEAQ (reference sequence). The ends were cut back, 5 bases at V and 7 bases at J, with 20 bases in the middle. The CDR3 sequence: CASSGNGLVGGGYTF. CDR3 sequence (DNA): TGTGCCAGCAGCGGAAATGGGCTGGTGGGGGGTGGCTACACCTTC.

V gene TRBV30 combines with J gene TRBJ2-2, with TRBD2 matching 13 bases. Looked up from germline, CDR1 is GTSNPN and CDR2 is SVGIG (reference sequence). The V gene end was trimmed by 1 base and the J gene end by 6 bases; junction bases not matched to a gene: 5. The CDR3 is 16 residues long. DNA for the CDR3: TGTGCCTGGAGTGCCCGGACTAGCGGGGGCCCCGGGGAGCTGTTTTTT. It encodes CAWSARTSGGPGELFF.

The V and J genes are TRBV29-1 and TRBJ2-7; 11 bases agree with TRBD1. Germline V lookup: CDR1 SQVTM, CDR2 ANQGSEA. The CDR3 is 15 residues long. With V trimmed by 3 bases and J by 2 bases, 6 bases remained unmatched. CDR3 in amino acids: CSVDLGQGGAYEQYF. The CDR3 DNA follows: TGCAGCGTTGACTTGGGACAGGGGGGGGCCTACGAGCAGTACTTC.

The J gene is TRBJ2-7, the V gene TRBV19, with D unresolved. The CDR3 runs 12 residues. V was clipped by 3 bases and J by 5 bases, with 8 bases between them. Per the germline V gene, CDR1 is LNHDA and CDR2 is SQIVND (reference sequence). In nucleotides, the CDR3 is TGTGCCAGTAGTATCGATGGGGACGAGCAGTACTTC. It specifies CASSIDGDEQYF. The full variable domain, in which reference TRBV19 and TRBJ2-7 provide the parts outside the CDR3, is DGGITQSPKYLFRKEGQNVTLSCEQNLNHDAMYWYRQDPGQGLRLIYYSQIVNDFQKGDIAEGYSVSREKKESFPLTVTSAQKNPTAFYLCASSIDGDEQYFGPGTRLTVT.

The chain employs TRBV11-2 and TRBJ2-5; 9 bases are shared with TRBD2. J was trimmed by 4 bases and V by 1 base; bases with no gene match: 7. The CDR3 totals 16 residues. Germline CDR1 is SGHAT and CDR2 is FQNNGV. The CDR3 region has the DNA TGTGCCAGCAGCTTAGGGCTAGCGGGACTACTAGAGACCCAGTACTTC. This encodes CASSLGLAGLLETQYF.

The chain recombines TRBV30 with TRBJ1-5; 7 bases are shared with TRBD1. The germline V gene encodes CDR1 GTSNPN and CDR2 SVGIG (reference sequence). The CDR3 extends over 15 amino acids. Germline trimming cut 0 bases from V and 9 bases from J; bases unmatched to any gene: 11. For the CDR3, the DNA is TGTGCCTGGAGTGTAGGCCAGGGGGAAAAGTGGCCCCAGCATTTT. Protein sequence: CAWSVGQGEKWPQHF.

This chain joins TRBV5-6 and TRBJ1-3; TRBD1 is a possible D gene (5 bases). This CDR3 spans 15 amino acids. Germline values: CDR1 SGHDT, CDR2 YYEEEE. The V and J ends lost 5 bases and 0 bases respectively, with 12 bases between them. This CDR3 reads CASSRDRYSGNTIYF. CDR3 nucleotides: TGTGCCAGCAGTAGGGACCGCTACTCTGGAAACACCATATATTTT.

About this clone itself: Different DNA sequences within this sample yield the same CDR3. The chain carries TRBV6-2 or TRBV6-3 and TRBJ2-5; D is uncertain. Trimming cost V 4 bases and J 2 bases, with 2 bases left between them. This CDR3 contains 11 residues. Germline CDR1 is MNHEY and CDR2 is SVGEGT. The CDR3 region is CASSSQETQYF. CDR3 coding DNA: TGTGCCAGCAGTTCGCAAGAGACCCAGTACTTC.

This clone has only one observation. V usage is TRBV14 and J usage is TRBJ1-6, with D uncertain. Germline CDR1 SGHDN, CDR2 FVKESK. This CDR3 region has 14 residues. The V and J ends lost 4 bases and 4 bases respectively, with 8 bases between them. The CDR3: CASSLSTYNSPLHF. CDR3 nucleotide sequence: TGTGCCAGCAGCCTATCCACTTATAATTCACCCCTCCACTTT. Full variable domain (remainder filled in from reference TRBV14 and TRBJ1-6): EAGVTQFPSHSVIEKGQTVTLRCDPISGHDNLYWYRRVMGKEIKFLLHFVKESKQDESGMPNNRFLAERTGGTYSTLKVQPAELEDSGVYFCASSLSTYNSPLHFGNGTRLTVT.

The chain combines TRBV5-4 with TRBJ2-1; no definite D call. Looked up from germline, CDR1 is SGHNT and CDR2 is YYREEE (reference sequence). The CDR3 is 15 amino acids. V lost 0 bases to trimming and J lost 1 base, with 8 bases between them. DNA of the CDR3: TGTGCCAGCAGCTTGGAATCCCTATCCTACAATGAGCAGTTCTTC. Residues: CASSLESLSYNEQFF.

This clone was recorded once. The genes are TRBV4-1 and TRBJ2-7, with D tentatively TRBD1 or TRBD2 (5 bases each). Looked up from germline, CDR1 is MGHRA and CDR2 is YSYEKL. V shed 2 bases and J shed 4 bases, with 15 bases lying between them. CDR3 length: 15 amino acids. CDR3 loop: CASSQIRDEGYEQYF. Written as DNA, the CDR3 is TGCGCCAGCAGCCAAATCCGGGACGAGGGGTACGAGCAGTACTTC.

This clone has a single count. V gene TRBV14 combines with J gene TRBJ1-2; TRBD1 agrees at 9 bases. Germline V CDR1 and CDR2: SGHDN, FVKESK. Losses at the gene ends were 4 bases for V and 2 bases for J; bases not matched to a gene: 5. The CDR3 spans 15 residues. CDR3 region: CASSRGTGLNYGYTF. The DNA of the CDR3 is TGTGCCAGCAGCCGAGGGACAGGGCTCAACTATGGCTACACCTTC.

The genes are TRBV18 and TRBJ2-3; D uncertain. Trimming shortened V by 2 bases and J by 0 bases, and 6 bases separated the two germline ends. Germline CDR1 and CDR2: KGHSH and LQKENI. The CDR3 contains 14 residues. The CDR3 sequence: CASSPMDSTDTQYF. For the CDR3, the DNA is TGTGCCAGCTCACCAATGGACAGCACAGATACGCAGTATTTT.

V is TRBV6-6 and J is TRBJ1-2; tentative D call: TRBD1 (5 bases). The germline CDR1 and CDR2 sequences are MNHNY and SVGAGI (reference sequence). V was trimmed by 7 bases and J by 0 bases, leaving 12 bases between them. This CDR3 has 14 amino acids. CDR3 loop: CASTPGRTNYGYTF. In nucleotides, the CDR3 is TGTGCCAGCACCCCGGGACGGACTAACTATGGCTACACCTTC.

V gene TRBV9 combines with J gene TRBJ2-7; D perhaps matches TRBD2 (6 bases). CDR1 and CDR2 from the germline V gene are SGDLS and YYNGEE. V was shortened by 3 bases and J by 0 bases, with 13 bases between the two germline ends. The CDR3 runs 15 residues. This CDR3 reads CASSASSASSYEQYF. The CDR3 DNA is TGTGCCAGCAGCGCGTCTAGCGCGAGCTCCTACGAGCAGTACTTC.

The chain uses TRBV28 and TRBJ1-2; 10 nucleotides agree with TRBD1. In germline, CDR1 is MDHEN, CDR2 SYDVKM. This CDR3 has 15 residues. Losses at the gene ends were 5 bases for V and 6 bases for J; bases not matched to a gene: 9. CDR3: CASSNQGQGNHGYTF. The CDR3 DNA follows: TGTGCCAGCAGTAACCAGGGACAGGGGAACCATGGCTACACCTTC.

The chain has TRBV12-5 and TRBJ1-2; TRBD1 matches at 9 bases. CDR3 length equals 14 residues. Germline-derived CDR1 and CDR2 are LGHNT and FRNRAP. V gave up 3 bases and J gave up 6 bases; unmatched junction bases: 5. The CDR3 is CASGFRDRANGYTF. CDR3 nucleotide sequence: TGTGCTAGTGGTTTCCGGGACAGGGCAAATGGCTACACCTTC.

The rearrangement links TRBV5-1 to TRBJ1-1; the D gene is possibly TRBD1 (5 bases). This CDR3 has 16 amino acids. The germline CDR1 and CDR2 sequences are SGHRS and YFSETQ. The V gene lost 0 bases and the J gene lost 6 bases, with 18 bases spanning the gap. This chain's CDR3 is CASSLGATRVRPEAFF. In nucleotides, the CDR3 is TGCGCCAGCAGCTTGGGGGCCACCAGGGTTAGGCCTGAAGCTTTCTTT.

With respect to this clone: In the same sample, other DNA sequences code for this CDR3. The chain combines TRBV3-1 (or the pseudogene TRBV3-2) with TRBJ2-2; 9 bases are shared with TRBD1. After removal of 5 bases from V and 6 bases from J, the junction contained 10 bases not matched to a gene. There are 16 residues in the CDR3. Germline V gene lookup returns CDR1 LGHDT and CDR2 YNNKEL (reference sequence). CDR3 in DNA: TGTGCCAGCAGCTATGGGGGACAGGGTCGGGCCGGGGAGCTGTTTTTT. It encodes CASSYGGQGRAGELFF.

This clone has just one count. The rearrangement joins TRBV19 to TRBJ2-2; the match to TRBD1 covers 7 bases. The J segment lost 7 bases and the V segment lost 11 bases, leaving 7 bases of the junction unmatched. From germline, CDR1 is LNHDA and CDR2 SQIVND (reference sequence). This CDR3 is 12 amino acids long. The CDR3 loop reads CAAGGYVGELFF. The CDR3 coding sequence is TGTGCCGCAGGGGGATATGTCGGGGAGCTGTTTTTT. The whole variable domain, filled in from reference TRBV19 and TRBJ2-2, reads DGGITQSPKYLFRKEGQNVTLSCEQNLNHDAMYWYRQDPGQGLRLIYYSQIVNDFQKGDIAEGYSVSREKKESFPLTVTSAQKNPTAFYLCAAGGYVGELFFGEGSRLTVL.

This clone was seen a single time. The chain combines TRBV5-1 with TRBJ1-1; 9 bases are shared with TRBD1. The J segment lost 5 bases and the V segment lost 7 bases, leaving 9 bases of the junction unmatched. This CDR3 has 14 residues. Per the germline V gene, CDR1 is SGHRS and CDR2 is YFSETQ. The CDR3 is CASGSRQGGTEAFF. CDR3 sequence (DNA): TGCGCCAGCGGGTCCCGACAGGGGGGTACTGAAGCTTTCTTT.

CDR3: CASSTSFYGYTF. The DNA of the CDR3 is TGTGCCAGCAGTACCTCATTCTATGGCTACACCTTC. This chain connects TRBV6-2 or TRBV6-3 to TRBJ1-2; D not certain. The germline gives CDR1 MNHEY, CDR2 SVGEGT. This CDR3 spans 12 amino acids. V was pared by 5 bases and J by 4 bases, with 8 bases between.

The gene calls are TRBV30 and TRBJ1-3, with D possibly matching TRBD1 (5 bases). The CDR3 totals 17 residues. Germline values: CDR1 GTSNPN, CDR2 SVGIG (reference sequence). Trimming took 1 base from V and 0 from J, leaving 16 bases between them. The CDR3 coding sequence is TGTGCCTGGAGTGGGGACCGGGTTTGGAGCTCTGGAAACACCATATATTTT. It is translated as CAWSGDRVWSSGNTIYF.